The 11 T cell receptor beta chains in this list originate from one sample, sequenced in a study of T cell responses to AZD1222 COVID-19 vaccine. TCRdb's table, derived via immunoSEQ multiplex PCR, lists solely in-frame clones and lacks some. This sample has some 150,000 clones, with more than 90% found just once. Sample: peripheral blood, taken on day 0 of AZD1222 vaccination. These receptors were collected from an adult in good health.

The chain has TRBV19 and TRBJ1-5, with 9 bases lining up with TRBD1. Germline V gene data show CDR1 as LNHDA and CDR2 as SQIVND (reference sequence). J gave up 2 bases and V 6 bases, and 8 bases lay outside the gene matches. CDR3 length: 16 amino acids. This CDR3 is CASRWGTGRGNQPQHF. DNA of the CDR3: TGTGCCAGTAGATGGGGGACAGGGCGCGGCAATCAGCCCCAGCATTTT.

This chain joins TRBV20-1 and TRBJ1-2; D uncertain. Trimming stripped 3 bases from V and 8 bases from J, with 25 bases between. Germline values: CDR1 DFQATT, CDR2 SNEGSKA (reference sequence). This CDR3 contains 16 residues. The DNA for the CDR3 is TGCAGTGCTAGTCTCACGCGCGGAGTGGTTGTTCGGGGCTACACCTTC. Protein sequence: CSASLTRGVVVRGYTF.

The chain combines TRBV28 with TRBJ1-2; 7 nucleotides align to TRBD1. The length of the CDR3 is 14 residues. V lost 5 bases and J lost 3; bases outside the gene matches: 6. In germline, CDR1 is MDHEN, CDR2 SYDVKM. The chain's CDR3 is CASSPQGNYYGYTF. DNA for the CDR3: TGTGCCAGCAGTCCACAGGGGAACTACTATGGCTACACCTTC.

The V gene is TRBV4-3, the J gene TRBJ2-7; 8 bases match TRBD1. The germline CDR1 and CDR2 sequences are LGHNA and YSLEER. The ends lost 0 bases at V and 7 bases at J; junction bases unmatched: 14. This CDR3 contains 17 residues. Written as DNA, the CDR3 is TGCGCCAGCAGCCAAGAAGGGTTCGGACAGGGCTCGGATGAGCAGTACTTC. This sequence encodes CASSQEGFGQGSDEQYF.

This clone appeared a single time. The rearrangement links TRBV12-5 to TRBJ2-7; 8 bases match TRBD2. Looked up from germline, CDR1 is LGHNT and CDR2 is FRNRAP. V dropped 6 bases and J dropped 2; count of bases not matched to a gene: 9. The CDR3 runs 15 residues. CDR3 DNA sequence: TGTGCTAGTGGCCTAAGCGGGAGTGGAACCTACGAGCAGTACTTC. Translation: CASGLSGSGTYEQYF. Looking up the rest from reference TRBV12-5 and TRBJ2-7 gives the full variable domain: DARVTQTPRHKVTEMGQEVTMRCQPILGHNTVFWYRQTMMQGLELLAYFRNRAPLDDSGMPKDRFSAEMPDATLATLKIQPSEPRDSAVYFCASGLSGSGTYEQYFGPGTRLTVT.

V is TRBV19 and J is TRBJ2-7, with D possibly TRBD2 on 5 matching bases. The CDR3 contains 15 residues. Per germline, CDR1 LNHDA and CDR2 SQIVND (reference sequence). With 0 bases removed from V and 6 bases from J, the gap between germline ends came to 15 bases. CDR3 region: CASSIDLEGTGEQYF. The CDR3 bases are TGTGCCAGTAGTATAGATCTCGAGGGAACGGGCGAGCAGTACTTC.

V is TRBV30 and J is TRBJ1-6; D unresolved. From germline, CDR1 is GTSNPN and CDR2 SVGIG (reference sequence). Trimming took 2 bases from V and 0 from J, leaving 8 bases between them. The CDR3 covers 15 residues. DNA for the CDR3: TGTGCCTGGAGTTTCAGGAGCTCCTATAATTCACCCCTCCACTTT. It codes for CAWSFRSSYNSPLHF.

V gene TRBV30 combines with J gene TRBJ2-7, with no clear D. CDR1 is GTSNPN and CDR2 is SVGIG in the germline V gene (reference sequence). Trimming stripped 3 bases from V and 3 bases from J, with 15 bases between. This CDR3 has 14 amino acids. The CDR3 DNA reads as TGTGCCTGGAGCCCAGCCCCCCTTGGCTACGAGCAGTACTTC. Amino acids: CAWSPAPLGYEQYF.

The CDR3 DNA follows: TGTGCCAGCAGTTACCCCGTAATGAACACTGAAGCTTTCTTT. Its protein is CASSYPVMNTEAFF. The chain uses TRBV6-2 or TRBV6-3 and TRBJ1-1; D is unclear. The CDR3 length is 14 residues. Trimming removed 2 bases at V and 0 bases at J, with 7 bases between. Germline V gene sequence: CDR1 MNHEY, CDR2 SVGEGT.

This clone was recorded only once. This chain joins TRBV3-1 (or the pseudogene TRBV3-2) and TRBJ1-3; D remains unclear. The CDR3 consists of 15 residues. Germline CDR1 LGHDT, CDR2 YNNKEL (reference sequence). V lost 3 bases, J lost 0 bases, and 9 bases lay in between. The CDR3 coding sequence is TGTGCCAGCAGCCATCCGGCTAGCTCTGGAAACACCATATATTTT. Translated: CASSHPASSGNTIYF.

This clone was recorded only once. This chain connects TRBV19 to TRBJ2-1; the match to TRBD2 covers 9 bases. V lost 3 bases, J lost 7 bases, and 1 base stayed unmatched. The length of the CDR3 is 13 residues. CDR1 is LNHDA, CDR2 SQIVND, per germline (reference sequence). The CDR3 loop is CASSILAGNEQFF. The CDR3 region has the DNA TGTGCCAGTAGTATTCTAGCGGGGAATGAGCAGTTCTTC.